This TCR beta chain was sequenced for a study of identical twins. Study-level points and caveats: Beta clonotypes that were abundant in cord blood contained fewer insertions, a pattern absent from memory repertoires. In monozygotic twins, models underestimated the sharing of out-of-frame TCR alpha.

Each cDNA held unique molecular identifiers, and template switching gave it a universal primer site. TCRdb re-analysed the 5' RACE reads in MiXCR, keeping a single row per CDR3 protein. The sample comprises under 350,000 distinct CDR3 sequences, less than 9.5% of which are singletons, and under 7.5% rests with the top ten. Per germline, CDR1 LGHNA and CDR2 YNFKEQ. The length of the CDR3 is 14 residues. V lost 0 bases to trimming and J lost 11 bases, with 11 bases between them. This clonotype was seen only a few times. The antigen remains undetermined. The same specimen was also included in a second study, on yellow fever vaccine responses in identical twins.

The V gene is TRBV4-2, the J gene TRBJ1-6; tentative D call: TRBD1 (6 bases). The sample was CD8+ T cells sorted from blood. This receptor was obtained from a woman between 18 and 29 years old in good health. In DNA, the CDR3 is TGTGCCAGCAGCCAAGATTATTGGGGGCCACCCCTCCACTTT. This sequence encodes CASSQDYWGPPLHF.